This T cell receptor (beta chain) was documented in a study of blood T cell repertoires in COVID-19. Study information: The United States, Italy and Spain provided the acute and convalescent COVID-19 samples.

Profiling relied on immunoSEQ multiplex PCR, and the TCRdb table lists in-frame clones only, not all of them. The sample lists 200,000 to 250,000 clones, around four fifths occurring once. The sample consisted of peripheral blood. This clonotype originated in a young man with active or convalescent COVID-19.

This CDR3 reads CASSLSWLNYGYTF. The CDR3, as DNA: TGTGCCAGCAGTTTAAGTTGGCTTAACTATGGCTACACCTTC. The V call is TRBV27, the J call TRBJ1-2; D not certain. V shed 2 bases and J shed 1 base, with 8 bases lying between them. The CDR3 is 14 residues long. The V gene's germline CDR1 is MNHEY and CDR2 SMNVEV (reference sequence).